Each of the 29 T cell receptor beta chains below was sequenced from the same sample in a study of vaccination and CD4 T cells after COVID-19. Their recognized antigens are unknown. Researchers used the Oncomine TCR Beta short-read assay to sequence DNA from cultured CD4+ T cells. TCRdb reanalysed the PCR reads using MiXCR and keeps one entry per CDR3 protein. The sample contains 15,000 to 20,000 distinct CDR3 sequences, approximately 52% of which appear only once. The treatment here: 10-day PBMC culture with coronavirus spike peptide pools or control peptides (ViraFEST assay). Sequencing used CD4+ T cells from blood, cultured in vitro. The receptors derive from a human donor who had recovered from COVID-19.

This sequence joins TRBV12-3 or TRBV12-4 and TRBJ2-7, with TRBD2 matching over 9 bases. The J segment lost 4 bases and the V segment lost 2 bases, leaving 0 bases of the junction unmatched. This CDR3 region has 13 residues. CDR3 residues: CASSLTSGYEQYF. The CDR3 DNA reads TGTGCCAGCAGTTTAACTAGCGGGTACGAGCAGTACTTC.

CDR3 coding DNA: TGTGCCAGCAGCCTTAGCGGAGAAGAGACCCAGTACTTC. Amino acids: CASSLSGEETQYF. The chain couples TRBV3-1 to TRBJ2-5; D is perhaps TRBD2 (6 bases). The length of the CDR3 is 13 residues. Germline CDR1 is LGHDT and CDR2 is YNNKEL (reference sequence). The V end lost 4 bases, the J end lost 3 bases, and 9 bases lay between the germline ends.

The chain couples TRBV27 to TRBJ2-4; 8 bases fit TRBD1. Trimming removed 5 bases from V and 1 base from J; junction bases left unmatched: 10. Germline CDR1 reads MNHEY; CDR2 reads SMNVEV (reference sequence). CDR3 length: 17 residues. Written as DNA, the CDR3 is TGTGCCAGCAGTCCGACAGGGGACCGGGGGGCCAAAAACATTCAGTACTTC. Its translation is CASSPTGDRGAKNIQYF.

In its sample, this clonotype was seen a few times. The chain couples TRBV7-9 to TRBJ1-2; a weak D match, TRBD1 (6 bases). The V and J ends lost 5 bases and 5 bases respectively, with 12 bases between them. Looked up from germline, CDR1 is SEHNR and CDR2 is FQNEAQ (reference sequence). The CDR3 consists of 13 residues. The CDR3 DNA reads as TGTGCCAGCAGCGTAACAGGGCAGTATGGCTACACCTTC. Protein: CASSVTGQYGYTF.

The chain combines TRBV10-1 with TRBJ2-1, with TRBD2 matching 11 bases. Germline V gives CDR1 WNHNN, CDR2 SYGVQD (reference sequence). Germline trimming cut 0 bases from V and 0 bases from J; bases unmatched to any gene: 10. The CDR3 has 20 amino acids. CDR3 nucleotide sequence: TGCGCCAGCAGTGAGTCACGCACTAGCGGGGGTCGAAGCTCCTACAATGAGCAGTTCTTC. Protein: CASSESRTSGGRSSYNEQFF.

This chain connects TRBV21-1 to TRBJ1-5; the table calls TRBD1, which could not be checked here. TRBV21-1 corresponds to a pseudogene. The CDR3 consists of 16 residues. The CDR3 DNA sequence: TGTGCCAGCAGCTACCGGGACAGAGCCCCCAATCAGCCCCAGCATTTT. Its translation: CASSYRDRAPNQPQHF.

This clonotype came up once. V usage is TRBV5-4 and J usage is TRBJ1-2; D may be TRBD1 (6 bases). The V end was cut by 4 bases, the J end by 0 bases, with 19 bases between. Germline assignment: CDR1 SGHNT and CDR2 YYREEE (reference sequence). The CDR3 runs 17 residues. The CDR3 region is CASSRGSGATSNYGYTF. DNA for the CDR3: TGTGCCAGCAGCCGGGGGTCAGGGGCCACCTCTAACTATGGCTACACCTTC.

This clonotype turned up a few times. The chain joins TRBV20-1 to TRBJ1-2; TRBD1 agrees at 9 bases. The CDR3 covers 14 residues. Germline CDR1 reads DFQATT; CDR2 reads SNEGSKA (reference sequence). V dropped 0 bases and J dropped 2; count of bases not matched to a gene: 1. CDR3 residues: CSARDGTGNYGYTF. The CDR3 bases are TGCAGTGCTAGAGATGGGACAGGGAACTATGGCTACACCTTC.

This clonotype was seen a single time. The V gene is TRBV19, the J gene TRBJ2-5; 10 bases match TRBD2. Germline V CDR1 and CDR2: LNHDA, SQIVND (reference sequence). CDR3 length: 17 amino acids. The V and J ends lost 2 bases and 2 bases, in that order; junction bases with no gene match: 8. The CDR3 DNA follows: TGTGCCAGTAGTATATTCCCTCGTAGCGGGGGGCAAGAGACCCAGTACTTC. Protein: CASSIFPRSGGQETQYF. The full variable domain, rest sourced from reference TRBV19 and TRBJ2-5, is DGGITQSPKYLFRKEGQNVTLSCEQNLNHDAMYWYRQDPGQGLRLIYYSQIVNDFQKGDIAEGYSVSREKKESFPLTVTSAQKNPTAFYLCASSIFPRSGGQETQYFGPGTRLLVL.

This clonotype has a handful of counts. The rearrangement uses TRBV6-1 and TRBJ1-1, with TRBD1 matching over 7 bases. The CDR3 is 14 residues long. Germline assignment: CDR1 MNHNS and CDR2 SASEGT. V shed 5 bases, J shed 6 bases, and the junction held 9 bases outside the gene matches. CDR3 in amino acids: CASSRDRDRAEAFF. The CDR3 coding sequence is TGTGCCAGCAGTCGAGACAGGGATCGGGCTGAAGCTTTCTTT.

This clonotype was recorded a few times. This chain uses TRBV20-1 with TRBJ1-6; 10 bases line up with TRBD1. Unmatched junction bases numbered 11, after V lost 3 bases and J lost 6 bases. CDR3 length: 17 residues. The germline gives CDR1 DFQATT, CDR2 SNEGSKA (reference sequence). The CDR3 here is CSASSAGQGVGNSPLHF. In DNA form, the CDR3 reads TGCAGTGCTAGCTCTGCTGGACAGGGGGTAGGTAATTCACCCCTCCACTTT.

This clonotype occurred a few times. The V gene is TRBV5-1, the J gene TRBJ1-2; 8 nucleotides align to TRBD1. The CDR3 contains 13 residues. CDR1 SGHRS and CDR2 YFSETQ come from the germline V gene. V lost 0 bases, J lost 10 bases, and 5 bases stayed unmatched. The CDR3 loop is CASSLDPGGAYTF. The CDR3 nucleotides are TGCGCCAGCAGCTTGGATCCAGGGGGCGCCTACACCTTC.

CDR3 DNA sequence: TGTGCCAGCATCAAACAGTACGCTGATACGCAGTATTTT. Its translation: CASIKQYADTQYF. V and J are TRBV6-2 or TRBV6-3 and TRBJ2-3; D gene unclear. Trimming took off 7 bases at V and 6 bases at J, with 14 bases between the two ends. Germline CDR1 and CDR2: MNHEY and SVGEGT. This CDR3 comprises 13 residues.

CDR3 amino acids: CASSIVGSGDYEQYF. CDR3 sequence (DNA): TGTGCCAGTAGTATCGTTGGCAGCGGAGATTACGAGCAGTACTTC. The chain combines TRBV19 with TRBJ2-7, with a weak D call TRBD2 (5 bases). The V end was cut by 3 bases, the J end by 4 bases, with 16 bases between. The CDR3 is 15 amino acids. Per the germline V gene, CDR1 is LNHDA and CDR2 is SQIVND (reference sequence).

The gene calls are TRBV19 and TRBJ2-3; D call uncertain. V was clipped by 3 bases and J by 0 bases, with 7 bases between them. This CDR3 has 14 residues. In germline, CDR1 is LNHDA, CDR2 SQIVND (reference sequence). The CDR3 DNA reads as TGTGCCAGTAGTATTCGGGCAAGCACAGATACGCAGTATTTT. It translates to CASSIRASTDTQYF.

The J gene is TRBJ1-5, the V gene TRBV6-1; tentative D call: TRBD1 (6 bases). The V end lost 6 bases, the J end lost 3 bases, and 12 bases lay between the germline ends. CDR1 is MNHNS and CDR2 is SASEGT in the germline V gene. The CDR3 consists of 14 residues. CDR3 loop: CASRAPGDNQPQHF. In nucleotides, the CDR3 is TGTGCCAGCAGGGCCCCAGGGGACAATCAGCCCCAGCATTTT.

The V and J genes are TRBV2 and TRBJ1-1; D call uncertain. CDR1 SNHLY and CDR2 FYNNEI come from the germline V gene. This CDR3 is built from 14 residues. V dropped 4 bases and J dropped 1 base, with 10 bases sitting between them. In DNA form, the CDR3 reads TGTGCCAGCAGTGCTTGGCAAGGGAACACTGAAGCTTTCTTT. Amino acid sequence: CASSAWQGNTEAFF.

The chain links TRBV28 to TRBJ2-7, with D uncertain. The CDR3 length is 15 residues. CDR1 and CDR2 from the germline V gene are MDHEN and SYDVKM. V lost 3 bases to trimming and J lost 1 base, with 13 bases between them. The chain's CDR3 is CASSLAGPISYEQYF. CDR3 bases: TGTGCCAGCAGTTTGGCCGGGCCAATATCCTACGAGCAGTACTTC.

This clonotype came up a few times. The V call is TRBV6-1, the J call TRBJ1-5; tentatively, D is TRBD1 (5 bases). V gave up 2 bases and J gave up 5 bases, with 7 bases separating them. The CDR3 totals 13 residues. The germline V gene has CDR1 MNHNS and CDR2 SASEGT. This CDR3 reads CASSERGHQPQHF. In DNA form, the CDR3 reads TGTGCCAGCAGTGAAAGGGGACATCAGCCCCAGCATTTT.

V is TRBV20-1 and J is TRBJ2-7; 7 nucleotides agree with TRBD1. Germline V gene data show CDR1 as DFQATT and CDR2 as SNEGSKA (reference sequence). The CDR3 covers 14 residues. V was clipped by 6 bases and J by 2 bases; unmatched bases: 10. The CDR3 sequence is CSAPRQGAPYEQYF. The CDR3 DNA is TGCAGTGCCCCGAGACAGGGCGCACCCTACGAGCAGTACTTC.

This clonotype was detected only a few times. The chain joins TRBV29-1 to TRBJ2-3; a possible D gene is TRBD1 (6 bases). CDR3 length: 15 residues. V lost 4 bases and J 2 bases, leaving 16 bases between the germline ends. Germline loops: CDR1 SQVTM, CDR2 ANQGSEA. The CDR3 loop reads CSVAVGGRNTDTQYF. The CDR3 bases are TGCAGCGTTGCGGTTGGGGGCAGAAACACAGATACGCAGTATTTT.

This rearrangement joins TRBV28 to TRBJ2-7; TRBD2 agrees at 8 bases. Looked up from germline, CDR1 is MDHEN and CDR2 is SYDVKM. This CDR3 has 15 amino acids. V shed 6 bases and J 1 base; nucleotides not matched to a gene: 8. CDR3 DNA sequence: TGTGCCAGCAGCCGGGAACTAGCGGTGTCCTACGAGCAGTACTTC. Residues: CASSRELAVSYEQYF.

The rearrangement joins TRBV20-1 to TRBJ1-6; 8 bases are a match to TRBD1. Germline loops: CDR1 DFQATT, CDR2 SNEGSKA (reference sequence). This CDR3 comprises 15 residues. The J segment lost 6 bases and the V segment lost 0 bases, leaving 4 bases of the junction unmatched. The CDR3 protein is CSARDQGALNSPLHF. Here the CDR3 DNA reads TGCAGTGCTAGAGATCAGGGGGCACTTAATTCACCCCTCCACTTT.

This clonotype was counted once. V is TRBV10-1 and J is TRBJ1-1, with D perhaps TRBD1 (5 bases). This CDR3 comprises 15 residues. V lost 0 bases to trimming and J lost 5 bases, with 13 bases between them. The germline gives CDR1 WNHNN, CDR2 SYGVQD (reference sequence). The CDR3 coding sequence is TGCGCCAGCAGTGAGTCCCAGGGAGTTTGGACTGAAGCTTTCTTT. Residues: CASSESQGVWTEAFF.

The DNA for the CDR3 is TGTGCCAGCAGCCCGGCGGACAGGGCAATCGGTGGCTACACCTTC. It yields the protein CASSPADRAIGGYTF. J is TRBJ1-2 and V is TRBV12-3 or TRBV12-4, with TRBD1 matching over 8 bases. There are 15 residues in the CDR3. The V and J ends lost 6 bases and 7 bases, in that order; junction bases with no gene match: 13.

This chain connects TRBV6-1 to TRBJ1-2, with D unresolved. V lost 4 bases and J lost 4, with 7 bases in between. The CDR3 spans 12 residues. The germline V gene has CDR1 MNHNS and CDR2 SASEGT. In DNA form, the CDR3 reads TGTGCCAGCAGTGCCCCAGGCTATGGCTACACCTTC. Residues: CASSAPGYGYTF.

This clonotype has a handful of counts. The chain combines TRBV6-5 with TRBJ1-2; D remains unclear. Germline-derived CDR1 and CDR2 are MNHEY and SVGAGI. This CDR3 is 14 amino acids long. The V gene lost 2 bases and the J gene lost 4 bases, with 11 bases spanning the gap. The DNA of the CDR3 is TGTGCCAGCAGTTACGTGTCAGGAGGCTATGGCTACACCTTC. Translated: CASSYVSGGYGYTF.

A single count supports this clonotype. The chain carries TRBV7-3 and TRBJ2-5, with D hard to call. The length of the CDR3 is 15 residues. The V and J ends lost 2 bases and 0 bases respectively, with 10 bases between them. Germline V gene data show CDR1 as SGHTA and CDR2 as FQGTGA. In DNA, the CDR3 is TGTGCCAGCAGCTTATCGCCAGTTAACCAAGAGACCCAGTACTTC. Protein sequence: CASSLSPVNQETQYF.

The chain recombines TRBV28 with TRBJ1-2, with D unclear. CDR3 length: 12 residues. Deletions cut 2 bases from V and 10 bases from J, with 11 bases between. CDR1 MDHEN and CDR2 SYDVKM come from the germline V gene. In DNA, the CDR3 is TGTGCCAGCAGTTTAAGGGAGTTGGACTACACCTTC. It encodes CASSLRELDYTF.